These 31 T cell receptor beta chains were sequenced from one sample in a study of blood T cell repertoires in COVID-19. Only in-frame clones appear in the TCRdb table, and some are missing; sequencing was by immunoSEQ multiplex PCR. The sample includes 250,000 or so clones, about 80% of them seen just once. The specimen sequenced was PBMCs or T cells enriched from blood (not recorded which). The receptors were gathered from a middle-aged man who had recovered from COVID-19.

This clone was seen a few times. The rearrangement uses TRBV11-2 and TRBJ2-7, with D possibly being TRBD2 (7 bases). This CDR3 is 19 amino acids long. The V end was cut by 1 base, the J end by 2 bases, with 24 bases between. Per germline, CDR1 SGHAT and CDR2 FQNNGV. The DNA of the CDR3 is TGTGCCAGCAGCTTAGGCCTCAGGGGAGGGTGGCAGCGGGCCTACGAGCAGTACTTC. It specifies CASSLGLRGGWQRAYEQYF. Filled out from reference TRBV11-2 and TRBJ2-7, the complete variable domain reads EAGVAQSPRYKIIEKRQSVAFWCNPISGHATLYWYQQILGQGPKLLIQFQNNGVVDDSQLPKDRFSAERLKGVDSTLKIQPAKLEDSAVYLCASSLGLRGGWQRAYEQYFGPGTRLTVT.

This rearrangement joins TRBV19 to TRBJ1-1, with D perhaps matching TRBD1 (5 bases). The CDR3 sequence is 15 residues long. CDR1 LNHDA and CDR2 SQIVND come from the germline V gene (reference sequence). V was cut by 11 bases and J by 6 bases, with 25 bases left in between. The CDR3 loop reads CASLNPRVYGPEAFF. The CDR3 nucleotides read TGTGCCTCTCTAAATCCCAGGGTGTACGGCCCTGAAGCTTTCTTT.

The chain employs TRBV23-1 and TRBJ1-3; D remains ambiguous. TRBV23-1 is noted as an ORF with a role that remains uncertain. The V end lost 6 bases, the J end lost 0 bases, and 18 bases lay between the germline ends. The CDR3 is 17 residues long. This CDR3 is CASSLDKLGISGNTIYF. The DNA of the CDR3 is TGCGCCAGCAGCCTAGACAAACTAGGGATCTCTGGAAACACCATATATTTT.

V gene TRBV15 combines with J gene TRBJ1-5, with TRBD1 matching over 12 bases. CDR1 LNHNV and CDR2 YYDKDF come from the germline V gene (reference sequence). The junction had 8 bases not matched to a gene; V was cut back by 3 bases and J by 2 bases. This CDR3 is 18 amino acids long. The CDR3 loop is CATSSEPGQGAGNQPQHF. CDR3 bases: TGTGCCACCAGCAGTGAACCGGGACAGGGGGCGGGCAATCAGCCCCAGCATTTT.

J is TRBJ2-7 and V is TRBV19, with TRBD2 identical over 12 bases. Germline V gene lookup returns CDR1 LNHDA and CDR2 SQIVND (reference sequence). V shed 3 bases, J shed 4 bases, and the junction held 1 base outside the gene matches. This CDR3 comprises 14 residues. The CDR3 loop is CASSMTSGSYEQYF. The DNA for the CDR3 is TGTGCCAGTAGTATGACTAGCGGGAGTTACGAGCAGTACTTC.

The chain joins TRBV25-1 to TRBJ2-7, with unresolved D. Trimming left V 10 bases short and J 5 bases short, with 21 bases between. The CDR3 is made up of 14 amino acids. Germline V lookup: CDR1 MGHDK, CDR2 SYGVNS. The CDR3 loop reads CANNEQNPCDEQYF. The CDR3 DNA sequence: TGTGCCAACAACGAACAGAACCCATGCGACGAGCAGTACTTC.

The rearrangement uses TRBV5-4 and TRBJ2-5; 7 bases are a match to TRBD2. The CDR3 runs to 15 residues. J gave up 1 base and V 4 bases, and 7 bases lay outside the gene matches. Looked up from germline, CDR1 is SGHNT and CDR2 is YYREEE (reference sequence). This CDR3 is CASSRVSSGQETQYF. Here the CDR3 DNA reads TGTGCCAGCAGCCGGGTGTCTAGCGGCCAAGAGACCCAGTACTTC.

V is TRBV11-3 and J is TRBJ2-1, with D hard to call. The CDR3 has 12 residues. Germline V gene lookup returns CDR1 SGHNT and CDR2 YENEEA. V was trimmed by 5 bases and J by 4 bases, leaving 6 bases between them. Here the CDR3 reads CASSREYNEQFF. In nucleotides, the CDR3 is TGTGCCAGCAGCCGAGAGTACAATGAGCAGTTCTTC.

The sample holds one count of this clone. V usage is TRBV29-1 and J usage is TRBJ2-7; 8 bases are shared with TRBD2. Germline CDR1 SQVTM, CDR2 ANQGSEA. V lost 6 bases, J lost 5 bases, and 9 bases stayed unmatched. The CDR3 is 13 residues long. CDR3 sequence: CSVTRGLAHEQYF. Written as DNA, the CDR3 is TGCAGCGTCACCCGAGGACTAGCTCACGAGCAGTACTTC.

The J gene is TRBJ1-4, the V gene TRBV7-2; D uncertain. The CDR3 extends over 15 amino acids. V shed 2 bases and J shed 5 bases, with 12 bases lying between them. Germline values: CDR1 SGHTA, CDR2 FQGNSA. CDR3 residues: CASSLQRGNNEKLFF. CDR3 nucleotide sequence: TGTGCCAGCAGCTTACAGAGAGGAAACAATGAAAAACTGTTTTTT.

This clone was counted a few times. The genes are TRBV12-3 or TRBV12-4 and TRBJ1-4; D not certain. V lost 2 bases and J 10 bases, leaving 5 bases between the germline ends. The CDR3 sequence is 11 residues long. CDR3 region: CASSLRGKLFF. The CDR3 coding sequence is TGTGCCAGCAGTTTACGGGGAAAACTGTTTTTT.

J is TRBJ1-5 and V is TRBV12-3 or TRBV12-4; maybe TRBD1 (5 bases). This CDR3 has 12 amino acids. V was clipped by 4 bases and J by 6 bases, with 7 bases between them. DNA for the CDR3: TGTGCCAGCAGTTGGACATCTCAGCCCCAGCATTTT. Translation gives CASSWTSQPQHF.

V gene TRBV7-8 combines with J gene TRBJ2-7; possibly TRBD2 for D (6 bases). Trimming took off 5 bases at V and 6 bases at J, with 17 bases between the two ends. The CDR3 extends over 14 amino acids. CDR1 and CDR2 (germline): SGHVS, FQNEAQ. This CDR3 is CASSRAGGPLEQYF. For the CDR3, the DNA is TGTGCCAGCAGCCGGGCCGGAGGGCCCCTCGAGCAGTACTTC.

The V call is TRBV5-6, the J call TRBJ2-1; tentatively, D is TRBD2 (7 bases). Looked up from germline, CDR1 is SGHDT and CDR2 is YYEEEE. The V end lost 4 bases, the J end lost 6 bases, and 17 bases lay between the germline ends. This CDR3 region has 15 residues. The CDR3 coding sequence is TGTGCCAGCAGCCGCCGGGGGGCTATAGGCAATGAGCAGTTCTTC. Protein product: CASSRRGAIGNEQFF.

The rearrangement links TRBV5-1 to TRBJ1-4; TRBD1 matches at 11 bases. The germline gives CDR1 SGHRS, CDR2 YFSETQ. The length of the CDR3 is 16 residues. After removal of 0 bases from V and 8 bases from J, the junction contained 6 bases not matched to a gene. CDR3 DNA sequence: TGCGCCAGCAGCTTGGCTTCCCGGGACAGGGGGGAAAAACTGTTTTTT. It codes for CASSLASRDRGEKLFF.

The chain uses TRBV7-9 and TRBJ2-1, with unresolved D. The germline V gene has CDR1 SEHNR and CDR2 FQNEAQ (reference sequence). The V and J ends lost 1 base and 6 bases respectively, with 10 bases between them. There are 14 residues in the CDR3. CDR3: CASSLGATFNEQFF. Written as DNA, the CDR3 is TGTGCCAGCAGCTTAGGGGCCACATTCAATGAGCAGTTCTTC.

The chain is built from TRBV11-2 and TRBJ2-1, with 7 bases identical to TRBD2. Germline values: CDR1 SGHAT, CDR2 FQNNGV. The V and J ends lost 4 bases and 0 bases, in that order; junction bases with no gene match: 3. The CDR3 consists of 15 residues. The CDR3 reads CASSSLASSYNEQFF. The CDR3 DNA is TGTGCCAGCAGCTCACTAGCGTCCTCCTACAATGAGCAGTTCTTC. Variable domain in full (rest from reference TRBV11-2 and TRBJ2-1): EAGVAQSPRYKIIEKRQSVAFWCNPISGHATLYWYQQILGQGPKLLIQFQNNGVVDDSQLPKDRFSAERLKGVDSTLKIQPAKLEDSAVYLCASSSLASSYNEQFFGPGTRLTVL.

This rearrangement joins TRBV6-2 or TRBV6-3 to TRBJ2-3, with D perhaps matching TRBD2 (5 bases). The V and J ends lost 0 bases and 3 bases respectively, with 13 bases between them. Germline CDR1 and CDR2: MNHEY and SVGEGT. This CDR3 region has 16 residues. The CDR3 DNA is TGTGCCAGCAGTTACTCCGGGGAGTTAATAACAGATACGCAGTATTTT. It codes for CASSYSGELITDTQYF.

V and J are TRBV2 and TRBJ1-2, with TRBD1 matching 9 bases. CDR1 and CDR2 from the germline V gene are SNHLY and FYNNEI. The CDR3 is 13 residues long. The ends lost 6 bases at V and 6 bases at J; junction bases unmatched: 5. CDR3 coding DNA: TGTGCCAGCAGGGGACAGGGTCACGATGGCTACACCTTC. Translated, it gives CASRGQGHDGYTF.

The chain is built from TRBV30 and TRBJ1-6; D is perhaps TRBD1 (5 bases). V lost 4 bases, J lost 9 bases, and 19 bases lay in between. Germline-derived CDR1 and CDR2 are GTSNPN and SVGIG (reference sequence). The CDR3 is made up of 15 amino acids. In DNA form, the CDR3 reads TGTGCCTGGATCGCCAGGGAGGTGAGGTCTTCACCCCTCCACTTT. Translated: CAWIAREVRSSPLHF.

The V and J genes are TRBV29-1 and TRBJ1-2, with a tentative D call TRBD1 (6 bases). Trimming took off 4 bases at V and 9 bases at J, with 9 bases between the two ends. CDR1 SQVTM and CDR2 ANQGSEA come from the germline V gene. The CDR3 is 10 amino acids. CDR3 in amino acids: CSVVRGSYTF. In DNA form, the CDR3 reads TGCAGCGTTGTCAGGGGCAGCTACACCTTC.

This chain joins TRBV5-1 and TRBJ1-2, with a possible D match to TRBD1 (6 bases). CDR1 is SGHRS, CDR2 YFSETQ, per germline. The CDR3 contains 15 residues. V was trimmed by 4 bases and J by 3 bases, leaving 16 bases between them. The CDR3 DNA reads TGCGCCAGCAGCACAGGCACAGGGTTTTACTATGGCTACACCTTC. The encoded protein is CASSTGTGFYYGYTF. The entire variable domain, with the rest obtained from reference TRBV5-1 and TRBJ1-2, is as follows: KAGVTQTPRYLIKTRGQQVTLSCSPISGHRSVSWYQQTPGQGLQFLFEYFSETQRNKGNFPGRFSGRQFSNSRSEMNVSTLELGDSALYLCASSTGTGFYYGYTFGSGTRLTVV.

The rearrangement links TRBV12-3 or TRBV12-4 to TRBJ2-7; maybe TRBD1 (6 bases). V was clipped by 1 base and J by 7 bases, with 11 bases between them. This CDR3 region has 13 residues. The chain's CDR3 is CASSLGTAWEQYF. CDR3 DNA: TGTGCCAGCAGTTTAGGGACAGCCTGGGAGCAGTACTTC.

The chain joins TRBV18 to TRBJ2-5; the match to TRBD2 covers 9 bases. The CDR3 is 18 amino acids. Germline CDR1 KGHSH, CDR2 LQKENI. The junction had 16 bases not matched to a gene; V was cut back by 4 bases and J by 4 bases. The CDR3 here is CASSLGGPGLAGLETQYF. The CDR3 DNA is TGTGCCAGCTCACTCGGAGGCCCGGGGCTAGCGGGGTTAGAGACCCAGTACTTC.

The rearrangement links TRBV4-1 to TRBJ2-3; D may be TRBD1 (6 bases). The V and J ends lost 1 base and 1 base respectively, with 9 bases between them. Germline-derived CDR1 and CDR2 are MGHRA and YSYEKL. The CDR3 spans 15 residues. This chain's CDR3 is CASSQVAGGTDTQYF. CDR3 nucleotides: TGCGCCAGCAGCCAAGTGGCAGGGGGCACAGATACGCAGTATTTT.

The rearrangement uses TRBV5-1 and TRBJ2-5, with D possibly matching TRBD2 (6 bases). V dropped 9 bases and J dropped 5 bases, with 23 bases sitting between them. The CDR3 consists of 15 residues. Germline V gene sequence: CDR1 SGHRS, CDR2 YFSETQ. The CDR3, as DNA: TGCGCCACCAAAGCGAGGGAGGCATTGGGCGAGACCCAGTACTTC. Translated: CATKAREALGETQYF.

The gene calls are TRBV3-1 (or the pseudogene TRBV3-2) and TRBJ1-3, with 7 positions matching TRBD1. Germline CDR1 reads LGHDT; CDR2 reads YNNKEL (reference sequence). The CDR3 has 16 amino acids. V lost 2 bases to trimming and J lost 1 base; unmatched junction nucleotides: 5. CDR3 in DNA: TGTGCCAGCAGCCAACGAGGGGGCATTTCTGGAAACACCATATATTTT. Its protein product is CASSQRGGISGNTIYF.

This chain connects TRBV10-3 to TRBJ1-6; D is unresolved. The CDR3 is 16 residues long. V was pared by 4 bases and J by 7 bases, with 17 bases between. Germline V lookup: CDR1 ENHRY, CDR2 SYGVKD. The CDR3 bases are TGTGCCATCAGTGGAGTTTCCCAGACCGGGAATTCACCCCTCCACTTT. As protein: CAISGVSQTGNSPLHF.

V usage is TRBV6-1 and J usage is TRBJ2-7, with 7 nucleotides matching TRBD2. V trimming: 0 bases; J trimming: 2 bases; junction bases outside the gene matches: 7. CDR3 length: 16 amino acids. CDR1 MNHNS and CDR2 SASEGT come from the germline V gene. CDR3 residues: CASSEALSGTTYEQYF. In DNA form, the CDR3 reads TGTGCCAGCAGTGAAGCTTTAAGCGGGACCACCTACGAGCAGTACTTC.

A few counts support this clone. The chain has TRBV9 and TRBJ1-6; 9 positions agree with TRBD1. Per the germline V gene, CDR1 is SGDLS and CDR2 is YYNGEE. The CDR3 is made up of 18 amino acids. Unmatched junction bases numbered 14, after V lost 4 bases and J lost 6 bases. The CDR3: CASSTQAETGGFNSPLHF. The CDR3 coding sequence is TGTGCCAGCAGCACCCAAGCGGAGACAGGGGGTTTTAATTCACCCCTCCACTTT.

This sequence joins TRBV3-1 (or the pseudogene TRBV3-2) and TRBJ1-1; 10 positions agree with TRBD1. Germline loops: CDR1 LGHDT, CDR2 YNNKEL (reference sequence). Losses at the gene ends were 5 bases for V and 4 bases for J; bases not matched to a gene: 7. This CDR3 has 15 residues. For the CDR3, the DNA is TGTGCCAGCAGCTCGAGGGACAGGGGCGGCACTGAAGCTTTCTTT. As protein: CASSSRDRGGTEAFF.